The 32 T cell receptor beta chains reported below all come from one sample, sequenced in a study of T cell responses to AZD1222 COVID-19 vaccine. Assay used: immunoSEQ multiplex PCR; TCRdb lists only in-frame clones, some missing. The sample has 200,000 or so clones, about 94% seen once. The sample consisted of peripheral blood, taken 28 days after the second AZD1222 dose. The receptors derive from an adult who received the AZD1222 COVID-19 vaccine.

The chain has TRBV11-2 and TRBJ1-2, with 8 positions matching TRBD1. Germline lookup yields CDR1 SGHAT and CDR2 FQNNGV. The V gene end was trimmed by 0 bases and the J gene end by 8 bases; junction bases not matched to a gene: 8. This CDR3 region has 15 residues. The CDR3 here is CASSLDAGQGVGYTF. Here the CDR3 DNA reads TGTGCCAGCAGCTTAGATGCTGGACAGGGTGTGGGCTACACCTTC.

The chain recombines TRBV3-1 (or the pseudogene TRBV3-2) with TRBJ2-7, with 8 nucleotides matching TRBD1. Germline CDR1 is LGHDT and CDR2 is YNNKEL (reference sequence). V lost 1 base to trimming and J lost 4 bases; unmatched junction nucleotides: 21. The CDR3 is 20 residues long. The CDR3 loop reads CASSQGRTFPTGESGYEQYF. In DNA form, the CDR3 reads TGTGCCAGCAGCCAAGGACGGACATTTCCGACAGGGGAGTCGGGATACGAGCAGTACTTC.

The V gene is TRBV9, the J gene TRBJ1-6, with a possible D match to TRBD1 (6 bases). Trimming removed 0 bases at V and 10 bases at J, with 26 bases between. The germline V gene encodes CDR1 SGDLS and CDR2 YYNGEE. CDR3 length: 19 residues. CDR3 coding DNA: TGTGCCAGCAGCGTAGGGGGCAGGGGCGCTAATGTCTATTCCTCACCCCTCCACTTT. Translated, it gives CASSVGGRGANVYSSPLHF.

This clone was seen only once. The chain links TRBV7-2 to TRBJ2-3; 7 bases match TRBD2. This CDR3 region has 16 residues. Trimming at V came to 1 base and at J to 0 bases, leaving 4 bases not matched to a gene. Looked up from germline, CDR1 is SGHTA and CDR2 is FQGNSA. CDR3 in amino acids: CASSLDSGTSTDTQYF. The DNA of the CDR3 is TGTGCCAGCAGCTTAGACAGCGGGACGAGCACAGATACGCAGTATTTT.

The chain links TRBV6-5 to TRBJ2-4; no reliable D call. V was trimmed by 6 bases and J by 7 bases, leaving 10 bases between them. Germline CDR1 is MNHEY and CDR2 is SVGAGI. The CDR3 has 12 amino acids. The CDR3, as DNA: TGTGCCAGCAGATCTGATGGGAACATTCAGTACTTC. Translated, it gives CASRSDGNIQYF.

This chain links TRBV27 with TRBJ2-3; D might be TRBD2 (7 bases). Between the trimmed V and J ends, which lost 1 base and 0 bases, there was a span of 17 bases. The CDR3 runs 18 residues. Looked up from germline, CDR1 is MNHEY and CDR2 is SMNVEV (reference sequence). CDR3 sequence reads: CASSLWVGGGPSTDTQYF. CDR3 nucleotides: TGTGCCAGCAGTTTATGGGTTGGGGGGGGCCCTAGCACAGATACGCAGTATTTT.

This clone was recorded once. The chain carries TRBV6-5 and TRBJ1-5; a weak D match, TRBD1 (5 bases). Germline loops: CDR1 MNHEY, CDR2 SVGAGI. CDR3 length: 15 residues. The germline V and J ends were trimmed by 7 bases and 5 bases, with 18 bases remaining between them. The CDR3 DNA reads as TGTGCCAGCATGATCAGAATGGGGGATCATCAGCCCCAGCATTTT. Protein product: CASMIRMGDHQPQHF.

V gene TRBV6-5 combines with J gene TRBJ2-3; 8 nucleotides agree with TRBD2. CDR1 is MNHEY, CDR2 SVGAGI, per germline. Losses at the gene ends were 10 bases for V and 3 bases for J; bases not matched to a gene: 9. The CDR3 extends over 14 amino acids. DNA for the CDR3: TGTGCCACCGCGAATAGCGGGAATACAGATACGCAGTATTTT. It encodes CATANSGNTDTQYF.

CDR3 sequence (DNA): TGTGCCAGCAGTGAAGCGCCAGGGTGGGGAGACGAGCAGTACTTC. Translation gives CASSEAPGWGDEQYF. The chain is built from TRBV2 and TRBJ2-7, with D perhaps matching TRBD1 or TRBD2 (5 bases each). Trimming took off 0 bases at V and 5 bases at J, with 14 bases between the two ends. The CDR3 runs 15 residues. The V gene's germline CDR1 is SNHLY and CDR2 FYNNEI.

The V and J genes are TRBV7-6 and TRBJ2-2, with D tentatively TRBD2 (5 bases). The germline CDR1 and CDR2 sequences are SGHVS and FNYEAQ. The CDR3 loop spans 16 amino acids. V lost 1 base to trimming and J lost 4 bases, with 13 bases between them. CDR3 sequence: CASSLGSNSGTGELFF. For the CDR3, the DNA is TGTGCCAGCAGCTTAGGGTCAAACAGCGGCACCGGGGAGCTGTTTTTT.

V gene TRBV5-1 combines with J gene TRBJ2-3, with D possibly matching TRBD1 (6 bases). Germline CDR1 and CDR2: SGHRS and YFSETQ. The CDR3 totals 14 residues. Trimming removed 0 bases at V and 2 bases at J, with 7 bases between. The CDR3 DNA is TGCGCCAGCAGCTTGGGGGACATCACAGATACGCAGTATTTT. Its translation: CASSLGDITDTQYF.

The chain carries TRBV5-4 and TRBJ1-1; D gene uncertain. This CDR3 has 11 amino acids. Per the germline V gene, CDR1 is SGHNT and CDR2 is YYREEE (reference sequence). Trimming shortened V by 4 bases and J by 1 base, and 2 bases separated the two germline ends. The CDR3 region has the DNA TGTGCCAGCAGCGGGAACACTGAAGCTTTCTTT. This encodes CASSGNTEAFF.

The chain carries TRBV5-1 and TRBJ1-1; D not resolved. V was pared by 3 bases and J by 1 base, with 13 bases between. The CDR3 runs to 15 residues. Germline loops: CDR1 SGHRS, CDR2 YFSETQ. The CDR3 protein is CASSYLGGTNTEAFF. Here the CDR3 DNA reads TGCGCCAGCAGCTATCTTGGAGGTACGAACACTGAAGCTTTCTTT.

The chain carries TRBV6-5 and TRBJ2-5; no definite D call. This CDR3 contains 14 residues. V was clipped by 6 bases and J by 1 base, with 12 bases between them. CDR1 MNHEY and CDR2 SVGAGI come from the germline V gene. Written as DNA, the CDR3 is TGTGCCAGCAGACCCAACTATGCCCAAGAGACCCAGTACTTC. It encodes CASRPNYAQETQYF.

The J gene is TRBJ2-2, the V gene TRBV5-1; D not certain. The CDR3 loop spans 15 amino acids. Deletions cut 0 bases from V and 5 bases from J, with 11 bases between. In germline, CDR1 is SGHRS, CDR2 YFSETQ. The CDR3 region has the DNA TGCGCCAGCAGCTTGGGCCAGGTCCGAACCGGGGAGCTGTTTTTT. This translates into CASSLGQVRTGELFF.

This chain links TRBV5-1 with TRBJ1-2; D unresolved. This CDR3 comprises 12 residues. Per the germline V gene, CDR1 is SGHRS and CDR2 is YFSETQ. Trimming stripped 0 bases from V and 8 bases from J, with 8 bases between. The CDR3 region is CASSLGEGGYTF. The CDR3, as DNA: TGCGCCAGCAGCTTGGGTGAGGGAGGCTACACCTTC.

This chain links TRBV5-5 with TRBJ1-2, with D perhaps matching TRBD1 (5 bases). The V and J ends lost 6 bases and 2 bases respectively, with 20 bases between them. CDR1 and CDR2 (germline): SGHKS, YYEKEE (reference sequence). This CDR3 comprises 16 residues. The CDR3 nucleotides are TGTGCCAGCACTCTAGTCTTGGACGGGGGGAACTATGGCTACACCTTC. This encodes CASTLVLDGGNYGYTF.

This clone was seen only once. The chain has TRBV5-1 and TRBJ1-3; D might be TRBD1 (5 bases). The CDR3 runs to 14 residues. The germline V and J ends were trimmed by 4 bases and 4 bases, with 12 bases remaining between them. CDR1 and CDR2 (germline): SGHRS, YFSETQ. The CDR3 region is CASSEGRWGNTIYF. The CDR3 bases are TGCGCCAGCAGCGAGGGGCGATGGGGAAACACCATATATTTT. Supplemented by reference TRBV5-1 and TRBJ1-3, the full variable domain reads KAGVTQTPRYLIKTRGQQVTLSCSPISGHRSVSWYQQTPGQGLQFLFEYFSETQRNKGNFPGRFSGRQFSNSRSEMNVSTLELGDSALYLCASSEGRWGNTIYFGEGSWLTVV.

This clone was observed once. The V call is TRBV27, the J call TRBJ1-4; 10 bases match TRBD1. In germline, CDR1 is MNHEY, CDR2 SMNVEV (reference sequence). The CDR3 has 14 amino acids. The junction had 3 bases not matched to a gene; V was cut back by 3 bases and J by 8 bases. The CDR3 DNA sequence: TGTGCCAGCAGTTTGGACAGGGGGTCGGAAAAACTGTTTTTT. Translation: CASSLDRGSEKLFF.

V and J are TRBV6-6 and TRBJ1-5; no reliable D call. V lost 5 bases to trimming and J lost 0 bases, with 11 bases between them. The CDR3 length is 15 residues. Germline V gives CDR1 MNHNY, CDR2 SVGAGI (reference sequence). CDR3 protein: CASSDQQNSNQPQHF. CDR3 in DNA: TGTGCCAGCAGTGATCAGCAAAATAGCAATCAGCCCCAGCATTTT.

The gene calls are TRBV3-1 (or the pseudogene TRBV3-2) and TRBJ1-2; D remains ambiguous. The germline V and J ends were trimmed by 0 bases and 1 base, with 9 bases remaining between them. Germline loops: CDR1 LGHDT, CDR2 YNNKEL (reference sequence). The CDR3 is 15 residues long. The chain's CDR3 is CASSQDSGLNYGYTF. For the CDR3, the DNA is TGTGCCAGCAGCCAAGATTCAGGTCTTAACTATGGCTACACCTTC.

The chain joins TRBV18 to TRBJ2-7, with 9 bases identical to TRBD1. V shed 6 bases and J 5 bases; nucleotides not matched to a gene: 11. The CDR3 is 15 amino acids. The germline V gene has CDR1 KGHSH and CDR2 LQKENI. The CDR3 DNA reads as TGTGCCAGCTCCTCCGGGACAGGGATTTCAAACGAGCAGTACTTC. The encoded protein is CASSSGTGISNEQYF.

Here the CDR3 DNA reads TGCGCCAGCACCCAGGACAGGGCCGCGAACACTGAAGCTTTCTTT. It specifies CASTQDRAANTEAFF. V gene TRBV5-1 combines with J gene TRBJ1-1, with 8 bases identical to TRBD1. CDR3 length: 15 amino acids. Germline V gene sequence: CDR1 SGHRS, CDR2 YFSETQ. The V gene end was trimmed by 6 bases and the J gene end by 1 base; junction bases not matched to a gene: 8.

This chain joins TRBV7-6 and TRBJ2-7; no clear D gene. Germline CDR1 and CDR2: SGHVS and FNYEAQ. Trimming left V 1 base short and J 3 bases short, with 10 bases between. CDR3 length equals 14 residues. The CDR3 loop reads CASSLDLKHYEQYF. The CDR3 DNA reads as TGTGCCAGCAGCTTAGACTTAAAACACTACGAGCAGTACTTC.

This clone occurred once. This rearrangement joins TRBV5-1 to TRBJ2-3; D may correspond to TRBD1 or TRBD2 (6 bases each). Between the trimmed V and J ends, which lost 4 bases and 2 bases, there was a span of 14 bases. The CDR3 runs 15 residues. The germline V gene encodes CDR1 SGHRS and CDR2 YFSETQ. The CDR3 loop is CASSGGTPYTDTQYF. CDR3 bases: TGCGCCAGCAGCGGAGGGACACCATACACAGATACGCAGTATTTT.

CDR3 in DNA: TGTGCCAGCCTGAAATCGGTGGGGGCACGCTACGAGCAGTACTTC. Amino acid sequence: CASLKSVGARYEQYF. The J gene is TRBJ2-7, the V gene TRBV18, with D possibly matching TRBD1 (6 bases). V dropped 8 bases and J dropped 3 bases, with 20 bases sitting between them. This CDR3 has 15 residues. Germline CDR1 KGHSH, CDR2 LQKENI.

CDR3 amino acids: CASSLRAVGGYTF. The CDR3 DNA reads TGTGCCAGCAGTTTAAGGGCAGTGGGTGGCTACACCTTC. This rearrangement joins TRBV28 to TRBJ1-2; D is unclear. Trimming pared 2 bases from V and 7 bases from J, leaving 11 bases between. The CDR3 loop spans 13 amino acids. The germline V gene encodes CDR1 MDHEN and CDR2 SYDVKM.

The CDR3 nucleotides are TGTGCCAGCAGCTCGACTAGCGCGGCGGGGGGGTATACGCAGTATTTT. It is translated as CASSSTSAAGGYTQYF. The chain uses TRBV13 and TRBJ2-3; 9 bases align to TRBD2. Germline CDR1 reads PRHDT; CDR2 reads FYEKMQ (reference sequence). Losses at the gene ends were 4 bases for V and 7 bases for J; bases not matched to a gene: 12. The CDR3 runs to 16 residues. The variable domain in full, with the rest retrieved from reference TRBV13 and TRBJ2-3, is AAGVIQSPRHLIKEKRETATLKCYPIPRHDTVYWYQQGPGQDPQFLISFYEKMQSDKGSIPDRFSAQQFSDYHSELNMSSLELGDSALYFCASSSTSAAGGYTQYFGPGTRLTVL.

The CDR3 nucleotides are TGTGCCAGCACTTTTGGCGGTGAAGCTTTCTTT. Amino acids: CASTFGGEAFF. The J gene is TRBJ1-1, the V gene TRBV25-1; D not resolved. Germline V gives CDR1 MGHDK, CDR2 SYGVNS. CDR3 length equals 11 residues. V lost 7 bases and J lost 7, with 10 bases in between.

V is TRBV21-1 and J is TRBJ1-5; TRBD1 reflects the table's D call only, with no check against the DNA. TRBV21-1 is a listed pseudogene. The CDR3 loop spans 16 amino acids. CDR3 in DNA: TGTGCCAGCAGCAAGAGGGACAGGGCCGCTTCCCAGCCCCAGCATTTT. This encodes CASSKRDRAASQPQHF.

CDR3 loop: CASSGSGGETQYF. CDR3 sequence (DNA): TGTGCCAGCAGCGGGAGTGGGGGAGAGACCCAGTACTTC. The chain combines TRBV27 with TRBJ2-5; a weak D match, TRBD2 (6 bases). The CDR3 is 13 residues long. In germline, CDR1 is MNHEY, CDR2 SMNVEV (reference sequence). With 6 bases removed from V and 4 bases from J, the gap between germline ends came to 12 bases.

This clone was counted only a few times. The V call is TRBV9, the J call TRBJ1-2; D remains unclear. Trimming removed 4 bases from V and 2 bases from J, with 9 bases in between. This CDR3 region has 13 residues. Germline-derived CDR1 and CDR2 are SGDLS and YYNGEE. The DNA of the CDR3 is TGTGCCAGCAGCCTTGACGGGAACTATGGCTACACCTTC. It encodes CASSLDGNYGYTF.